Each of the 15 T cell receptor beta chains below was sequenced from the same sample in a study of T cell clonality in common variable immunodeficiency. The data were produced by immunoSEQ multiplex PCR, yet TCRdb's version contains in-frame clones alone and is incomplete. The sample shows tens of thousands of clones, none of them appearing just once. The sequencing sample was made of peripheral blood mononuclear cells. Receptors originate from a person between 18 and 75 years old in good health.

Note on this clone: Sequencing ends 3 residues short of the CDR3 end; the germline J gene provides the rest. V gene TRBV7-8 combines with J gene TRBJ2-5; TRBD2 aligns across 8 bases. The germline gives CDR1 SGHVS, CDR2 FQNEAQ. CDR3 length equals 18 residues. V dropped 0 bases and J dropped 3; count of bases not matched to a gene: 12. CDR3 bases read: TGTGCCAGCAGCTTAGCGCGCGGAGGCGGGAGGAGTAAAGAGACC. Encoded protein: CASSLARGGGRSKET. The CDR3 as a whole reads CASSLARGGGRSKETQYF. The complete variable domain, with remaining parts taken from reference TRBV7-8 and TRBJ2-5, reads GAGVSQSPRYKVAKRGQDVALRCDPISGHVSLFWYQQALGQGPEFLTYFQNEAQLDKSGLPSDRFFAERPEGSVSTLKIQRTQQEDSAVYLCASSLARGGGRSKETQYFGPGTRLLVL.

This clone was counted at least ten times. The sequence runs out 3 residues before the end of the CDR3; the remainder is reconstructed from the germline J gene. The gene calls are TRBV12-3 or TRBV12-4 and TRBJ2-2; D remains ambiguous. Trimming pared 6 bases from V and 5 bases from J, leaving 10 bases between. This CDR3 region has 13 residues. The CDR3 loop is CASRKRNTGELFF. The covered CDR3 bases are TGTGCCAGCAGAAAGCGAAATACCGGGGAG.

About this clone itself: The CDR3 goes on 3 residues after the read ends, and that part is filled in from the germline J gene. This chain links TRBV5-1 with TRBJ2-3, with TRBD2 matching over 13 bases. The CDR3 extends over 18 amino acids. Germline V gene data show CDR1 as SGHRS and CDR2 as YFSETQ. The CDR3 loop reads CASSEGLAGATLQETQYF. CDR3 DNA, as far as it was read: TGCGCCAGCAGCGAAGGACTAGCGGGGGCCACGCTCCAAGAGACG.

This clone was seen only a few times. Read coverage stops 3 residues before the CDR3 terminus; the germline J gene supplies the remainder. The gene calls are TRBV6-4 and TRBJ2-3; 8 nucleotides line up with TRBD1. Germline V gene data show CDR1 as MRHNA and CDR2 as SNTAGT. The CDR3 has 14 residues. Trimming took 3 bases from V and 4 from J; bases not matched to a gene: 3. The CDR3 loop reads CASSEGTGPDTQYF. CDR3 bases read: TGTGCCAGCAGTGAGGGGACAGGCCCAGATACG.

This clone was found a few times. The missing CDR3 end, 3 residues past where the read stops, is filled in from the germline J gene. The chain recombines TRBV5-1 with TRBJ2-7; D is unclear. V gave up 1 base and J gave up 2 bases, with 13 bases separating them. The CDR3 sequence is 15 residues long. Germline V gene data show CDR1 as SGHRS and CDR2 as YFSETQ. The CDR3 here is CASSLTGGTAYEQYF. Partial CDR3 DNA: TGCGCCAGCAGCTTGACTGGCGGAACTGCCTACGAG.

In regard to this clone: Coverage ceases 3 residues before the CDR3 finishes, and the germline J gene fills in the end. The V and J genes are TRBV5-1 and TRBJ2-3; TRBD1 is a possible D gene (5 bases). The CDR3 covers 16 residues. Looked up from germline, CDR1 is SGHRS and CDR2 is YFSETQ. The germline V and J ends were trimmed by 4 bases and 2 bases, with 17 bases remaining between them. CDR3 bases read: TGCGCCAGCAGCACATACTCGCCAGGGCTCACAGATACG. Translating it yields CASSTYSPGLTDT. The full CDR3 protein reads CASSTYSPGLTDTQYF.

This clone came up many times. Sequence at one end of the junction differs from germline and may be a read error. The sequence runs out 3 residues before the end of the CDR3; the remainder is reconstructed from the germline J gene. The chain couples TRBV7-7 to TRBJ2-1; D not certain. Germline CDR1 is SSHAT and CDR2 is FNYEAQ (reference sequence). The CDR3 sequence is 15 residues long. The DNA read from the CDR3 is TGTGCTAGCAGCTCCTTTAACAGTGATGAGAATGAG. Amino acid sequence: CASSSFNSDENE. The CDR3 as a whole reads CASSSFNSDENEQFF.

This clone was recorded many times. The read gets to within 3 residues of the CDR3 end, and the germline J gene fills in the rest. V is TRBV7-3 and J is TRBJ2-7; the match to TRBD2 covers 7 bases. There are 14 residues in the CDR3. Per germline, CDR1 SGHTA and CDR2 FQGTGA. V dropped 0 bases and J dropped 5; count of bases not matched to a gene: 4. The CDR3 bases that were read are TGTGCCAGCAGCTTAACCGGGGGGACTAACGAG. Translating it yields CASSLTGGTNE. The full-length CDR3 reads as CASSLTGGTNEQYF.

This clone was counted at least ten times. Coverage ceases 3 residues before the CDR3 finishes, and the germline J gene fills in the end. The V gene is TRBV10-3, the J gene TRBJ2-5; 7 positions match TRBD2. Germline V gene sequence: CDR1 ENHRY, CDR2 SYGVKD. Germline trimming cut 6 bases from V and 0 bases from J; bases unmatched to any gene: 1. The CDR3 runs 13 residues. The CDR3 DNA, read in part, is TGTGCCATCAGGGGACTATACCAAGAGACC. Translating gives CAIRGLYQET. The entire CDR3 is CAIRGLYQETQYF.

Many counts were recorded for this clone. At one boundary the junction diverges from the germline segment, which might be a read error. The CDR3 bases that were read are TGCGCCAGCAGCCCAAGGGACGGGGGTCAAGAGACC. Amino acids: CASSPRDGGQET. The whole CDR3 protein reads CASSPRDGGQETQYF. The gene calls are TRBV4-2 and TRBJ2-5; possibly TRBD2 for D (6 bases). The read ends 3 residues before the CDR3 terminus; that terminus is restored from the germline J gene. The CDR3 sequence is 15 residues long. Germline V gives CDR1 LGHNA, CDR2 YNFKEQ.

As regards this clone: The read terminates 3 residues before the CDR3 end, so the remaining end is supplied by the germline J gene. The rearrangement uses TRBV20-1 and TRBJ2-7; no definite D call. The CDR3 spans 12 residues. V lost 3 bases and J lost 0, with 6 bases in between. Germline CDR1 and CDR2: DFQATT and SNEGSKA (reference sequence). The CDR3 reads CSARRDSYEQYF. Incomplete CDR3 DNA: TGCAGTGCTAGGCGTGACTCCTACGAG.

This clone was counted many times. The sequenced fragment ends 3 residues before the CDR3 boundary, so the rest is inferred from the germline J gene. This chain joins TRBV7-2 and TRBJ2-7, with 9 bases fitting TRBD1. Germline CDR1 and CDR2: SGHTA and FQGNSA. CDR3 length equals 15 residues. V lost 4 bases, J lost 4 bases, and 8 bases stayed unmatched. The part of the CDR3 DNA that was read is TGTGCCAGCAGCTCGCGGACAGGGGCGCCATACGAG. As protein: CASSSRTGAPYE. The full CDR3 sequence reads CASSSRTGAPYEQYF.

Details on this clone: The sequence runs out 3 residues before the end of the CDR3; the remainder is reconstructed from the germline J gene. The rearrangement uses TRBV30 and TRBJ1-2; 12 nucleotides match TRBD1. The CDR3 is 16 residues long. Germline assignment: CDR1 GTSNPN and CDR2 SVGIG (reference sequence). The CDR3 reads CAWILTGTGGTDTYTF. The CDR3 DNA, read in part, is TGTGCCTGGATACTAACCGGGACAGGGGGCACAGATACC.

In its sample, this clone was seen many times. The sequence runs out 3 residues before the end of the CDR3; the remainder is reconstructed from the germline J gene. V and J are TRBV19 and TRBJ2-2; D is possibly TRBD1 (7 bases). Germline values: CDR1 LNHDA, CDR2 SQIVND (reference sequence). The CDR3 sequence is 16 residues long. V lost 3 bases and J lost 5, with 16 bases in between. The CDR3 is CASSIPRPGGTGELFF. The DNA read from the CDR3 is TGTGCCAGTAGTATCCCTAGACCAGGGGGGACCGGGGAG.

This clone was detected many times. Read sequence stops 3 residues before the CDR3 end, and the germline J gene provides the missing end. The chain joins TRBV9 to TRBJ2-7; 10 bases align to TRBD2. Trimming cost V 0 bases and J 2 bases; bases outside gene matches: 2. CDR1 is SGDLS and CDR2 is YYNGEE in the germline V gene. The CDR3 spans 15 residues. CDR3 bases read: TGTGCCAGCAGCGTAGGGCTAGCGGGAGCCTACGAG. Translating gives CASSVGLAGAYE. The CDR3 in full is CASSVGLAGAYEQYF.